Below are 21 T cell receptor beta chains sequenced from a single sample in a study of Ad26.COV2.S vaccination and SARS-CoV-2 variants. Treatment in this sample: some 20 received Ad26.COV2.S at low or high dose, single or two shots; about five received placebo; per-sample allocation not given. Day 63 after the first injection of vaccine or placebo was the sampling time. The protocol was immunoSEQ multiplex PCR, while the TCRdb copy is restricted to in-frame clones and leaves out a portion. This sample has 350,000 to 500,000 clones, with roughly 89% found just once. The sample was peripheral blood, taken in a trial of Ad26.COV2.S vaccine versus placebo. The receptors were sampled from a person between 18 and 59 years old who received the Ad26.COV2.S COVID-19 vaccine or a placebo.

V gene TRBV6-6 combines with J gene TRBJ1-6; 12 bases align to TRBD1. This CDR3 contains 16 residues. V lost 5 bases, J lost 4 bases, and 3 bases stayed unmatched. Germline V gives CDR1 MNHNY, CDR2 SVGAGI (reference sequence). CDR3 protein: CASSQGQGAYNSPLHF. The CDR3 nucleotides are TGTGCCAGCAGTCAGGGACAGGGGGCTTATAATTCACCCCTCCACTTT.

This CDR3 is CASSVTTSDTQYF. The CDR3 DNA reads TGTGCCAGCAGCGTAACCACTTCTGATACGCAGTATTTT. J is TRBJ2-3 and V is TRBV9; D unresolved. Germline V CDR1 and CDR2: SGDLS, YYNGEE. V lost 1 base to trimming and J lost 6 bases, with 9 bases between them. The CDR3 covers 13 residues. Variable domain in full (rest from reference TRBV9 and TRBJ2-3): DSGVTQTPKHLITATGQRVTLRCSPRSGDLSVYWYQQSLDQGLQFLIQYYNGEERAKGNILERFSAQQFPDLHSELNLSSLELGDSALYFCASSVTTSDTQYFGPGTRLTVL.

This chain uses TRBV5-1 with TRBJ2-5; D not certain. The germline V gene encodes CDR1 SGHRS and CDR2 YFSETQ. V lost 3 bases and J 2 bases, leaving 8 bases between the germline ends. The CDR3 extends over 13 amino acids. CDR3 sequence (DNA): TGCGCCAGCAGCTCGGACGGGCAAGAGACCCAGTACTTC. Amino acid sequence: CASSSDGQETQYF.

The table lists this clone with a few counts. V usage is TRBV5-8 and J usage is TRBJ1-2; D is unresolved. V was shortened by 4 bases and J by 7 bases, with 8 bases between the two germline ends. The CDR3 is 11 amino acids. From germline, CDR1 is SGHTS and CDR2 YDEGEE. This chain's CDR3 is CASSPHIGYTF. CDR3 nucleotides: TGTGCCAGCAGCCCCCATATTGGCTACACCTTC.

The chain links TRBV9 to TRBJ2-7; D unresolved. The CDR3 is 14 amino acids. V was clipped by 4 bases and J by 0 bases, with 11 bases between them. Germline-derived CDR1 and CDR2 are SGDLS and YYNGEE. This CDR3 is CASSPDTFSYEQYF. The CDR3 DNA follows: TGTGCCAGCAGCCCCGACACTTTCTCCTACGAGCAGTACTTC.

The CDR3 sequence is CASSSPHDMFYNEQFF. The CDR3 region has the DNA TGTGCCAGCAGTTCGCCACATGACATGTTCTACAATGAGCAGTTCTTC. This sequence joins TRBV27 and TRBJ2-1; no clear D gene. This CDR3 region has 16 residues. CDR1 and CDR2 from the germline V gene are MNHEY and SMNVEV (reference sequence). V was clipped by 4 bases and J by 3 bases, with 16 bases between them.

The chain carries TRBV7-2 and TRBJ2-5; 7 bases are a match to TRBD1. Germline-derived CDR1 and CDR2 are SGHTA and FQGNSA. This CDR3 is built from 13 residues. The ends lost 4 bases at V and 3 bases at J; junction bases unmatched: 2. The CDR3 sequence: CASSSGQKETQYF. As DNA, the CDR3 is TGTGCCAGCAGCTCGGGACAGAAAGAGACCCAGTACTTC.

The genes are TRBV18 and TRBJ1-3; a weak D match, TRBD1 (5 bases). Germline V gene data show CDR1 as KGHSH and CDR2 as LQKENI. V was trimmed by 6 bases and J by 1 base, leaving 16 bases between them. CDR3 length equals 16 residues. In DNA, the CDR3 is TGTGCCAGCTCTCACCGGGGACGGGGGTCTGGAAACACCATATATTTT. Translated, it gives CASSHRGRGSGNTIYF. Supplemented by reference TRBV18 and TRBJ1-3, the full variable domain reads NAGVMQNPRHLVRRRGQEARLRCSPMKGHSHVYWYRQLPEEGLKFMVYLQKENIIDESGMPKERFSAEFPKEGPSILRIQQVVRGDSAAYFCASSHRGRGSGNTIYFGEGSWLTVV.

Concerning this clone: The sample holds other DNA sequences that translate to the same CDR3. The rearrangement uses TRBV29-1 and TRBJ1-2; D is unresolved. Germline CDR1 reads SQVTM; CDR2 reads ANQGSEA. The V end was cut by 3 bases, the J end by 7 bases, with 3 bases between. This CDR3 has 9 residues. The CDR3 sequence: CSVDSGYTF. The DNA for the CDR3 is TGCAGCGTTGATAGTGGCTACACCTTC.

Comments on this clone: Other DNA sequences in the sample encode the same CDR3. The chain joins TRBV7-2 to TRBJ1-2; the D is unclear. V lost 1 base to trimming and J lost 2 bases, with 8 bases between them. This CDR3 comprises 14 residues. The germline V gene has CDR1 SGHTA and CDR2 FQGNSA. CDR3 protein: CASSLGGGNYGYTF. Here the CDR3 DNA reads TGTGCCAGCAGCTTAGGGGGTGGGAACTATGGCTACACCTTC.

The rearrangement links TRBV7-9 to TRBJ1-1; D is possibly TRBD1 (5 bases). This CDR3 contains 13 residues. V gave up 5 bases and J gave up 1 base, with 8 bases separating them. Germline values: CDR1 SEHNR, CDR2 FQNEAQ (reference sequence). CDR3 coding DNA: TGTGCCAGCAGCACACAGGCGAACACTGAAGCTTTCTTT. Its translation: CASSTQANTEAFF.

This clone was detected only a few times. A read error may account for a junction end that differs from germline. The V and J genes are TRBV12-3 or TRBV12-4 and TRBJ2-7; D unresolved. The CDR3 runs to 8 residues. The CDR3 DNA follows: TGTGCCAGCAGTCCTGGGGACTTC. Amino acid sequence: CASSPGDF.

The chain combines TRBV24-1 with TRBJ2-7, with D uncertain. This CDR3 has 16 amino acids. Trimming removed 0 bases from V and 0 bases from J, with 11 bases in between. Germline assignment: CDR1 KGHDR and CDR2 SFDVKD. CDR3 in DNA: TGTGCCACCAGTGATTTGTTATTGGTGAGCTCCTACGAGCAGTACTTC. This codes for CATSDLLLVSSYEQYF.

The chain employs TRBV15 and TRBJ2-5; no reliable D call. Trimming took 0 bases from V and 1 from J, leaving 9 bases between them. The CDR3 spans 15 residues. Germline V gene data show CDR1 as LNHNV and CDR2 as YYDKDF (reference sequence). CDR3 DNA sequence: TGTGCCACCAGCAGAGATCGAGCTAGCCAAGAGACCCAGTACTTC. Amino acid sequence: CATSRDRASQETQYF.

The chain recombines TRBV28 with TRBJ2-7, with TRBD1 matching over 9 bases. Germline assignment: CDR1 MDHEN and CDR2 SYDVKM. The V segment lost 7 bases and the J segment 2 bases; nucleotides outside the gene matches: 9. The CDR3 extends over 15 amino acids. This CDR3 is CASTWRGQGPYEQYF. In DNA, the CDR3 is TGTGCCAGCACATGGAGGGGACAGGGCCCCTACGAGCAGTACTTC.

The V call is TRBV7-3, the J call TRBJ2-7, with TRBD2 matching over 7 bases. Germline V lookup: CDR1 SGHTA, CDR2 FQGTGA. CDR3 length: 15 amino acids. V lost 1 base, J lost 0 bases, and 3 bases stayed unmatched. CDR3: CASSLRSGGSYEQYF. The CDR3 region has the DNA TGTGCCAGCAGCTTAAGGTCGGGGGGCTCCTACGAGCAGTACTTC.

This chain uses TRBV2 with TRBJ2-2; 8 nucleotides agree with TRBD2. The CDR3 contains 13 residues. With V trimmed by 9 bases and J by 1 base, 1 base remained unmatched. Germline assignment: CDR1 SNHLY and CDR2 FYNNEI. DNA for the CDR3: TGTGCCAGTAGCGGGGAGAACACCGGGGAGCTGTTTTTT. Translation: CASSGENTGELFF.

This clone was counted once. The rearrangement links TRBV3-1 (or the pseudogene TRBV3-2) to TRBJ2-7; possibly TRBD1 or TRBD2 for D (5 bases each). The CDR3 loop spans 15 amino acids. Trimming cost V 0 bases and J 7 bases, with 16 bases left between them. CDR1 and CDR2 from the germline V gene are LGHDT and YNNKEL (reference sequence). The CDR3: CASSQEGETPREQYF. In nucleotides, the CDR3 is TGTGCCAGCAGCCAAGAAGGGGAGACGCCTCGAGAGCAGTACTTC.

This clone has a single count. The chain is built from TRBV19 and TRBJ1-6, with D tentatively TRBD1 (5 bases). Germline CDR1 reads LNHDA; CDR2 reads SQIVND (reference sequence). The CDR3 sequence is 16 residues long. V gave up 2 bases and J gave up 10 bases, with 18 bases separating them. CDR3 residues: CASSIMSAGTKSPLHF. Here the CDR3 DNA reads TGTGCCAGTAGTATAATGTCGGCAGGGACGAAATCACCCCTCCACTTT.

The CDR3 DNA reads as TGTGCCAGCAGCCAAGATCTGCCCTGGGCTCCGGGAAACACCATATATTTT. It yields the protein CASSQDLPWAPGNTIYF. This rearrangement joins TRBV3-1 (or the pseudogene TRBV3-2) to TRBJ1-3; D remains unclear. This CDR3 spans 17 amino acids. V was trimmed by 0 bases and J by 4 bases, leaving 16 bases between them. Germline V gene data show CDR1 as LGHDT and CDR2 as YNNKEL (reference sequence).

As DNA, the CDR3 is TGTGCCAGTAGTGGGTTACGACCCCCATCCGAGCAGTACTTC. Its translation is CASSGLRPPSEQYF. J is TRBJ2-7 and V is TRBV19; D ambiguous. V lost 5 bases and J lost 6, with 17 bases in between. CDR3 length: 14 amino acids. Germline V gene data show CDR1 as LNHDA and CDR2 as SQIVND (reference sequence). Using reference TRBV19 and TRBJ2-7 for the parts outside the CDR3, the full variable domain is DGGITQSPKYLFRKEGQNVTLSCEQNLNHDAMYWYRQDPGQGLRLIYYSQIVNDFQKGDIAEGYSVSREKKESFPLTVTSAQKNPTAFYLCASSGLRPPSEQYFGPGTRLTVT.